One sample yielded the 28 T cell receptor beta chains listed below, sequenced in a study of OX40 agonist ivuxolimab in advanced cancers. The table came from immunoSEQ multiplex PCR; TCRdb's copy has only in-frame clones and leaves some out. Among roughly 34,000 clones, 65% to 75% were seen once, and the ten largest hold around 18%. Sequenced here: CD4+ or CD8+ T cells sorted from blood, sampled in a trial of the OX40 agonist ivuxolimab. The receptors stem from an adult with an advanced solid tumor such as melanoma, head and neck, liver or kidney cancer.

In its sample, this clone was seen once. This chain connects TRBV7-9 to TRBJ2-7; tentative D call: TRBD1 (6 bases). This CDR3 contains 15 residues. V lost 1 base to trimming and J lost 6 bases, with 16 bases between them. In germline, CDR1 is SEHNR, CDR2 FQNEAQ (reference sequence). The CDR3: CASSLVRSGAGEQYF. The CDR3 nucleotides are TGTGCCAGCAGCTTAGTGCGGTCAGGGGCGGGCGAGCAGTACTTC. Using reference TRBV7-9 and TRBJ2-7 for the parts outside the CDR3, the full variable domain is DTGVSQNPRHKITKRGQNVTFRCDPISEHNRLYWYRQTLGQGPEFLTYFQNEAQLEKSRLLSDRFSAERPKGSFSTLEIQRTEQGDSAMYLCASSLVRSGAGEQYFGPGTRLTVT.

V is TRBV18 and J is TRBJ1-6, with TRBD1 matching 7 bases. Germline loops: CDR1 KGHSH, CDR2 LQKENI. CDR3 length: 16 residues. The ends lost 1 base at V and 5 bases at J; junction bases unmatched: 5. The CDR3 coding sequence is TGTGCCAGCTCACCACTCGGGACAGTAGATAATTCACCCCTCCACTTT. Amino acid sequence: CASSPLGTVDNSPLHF.

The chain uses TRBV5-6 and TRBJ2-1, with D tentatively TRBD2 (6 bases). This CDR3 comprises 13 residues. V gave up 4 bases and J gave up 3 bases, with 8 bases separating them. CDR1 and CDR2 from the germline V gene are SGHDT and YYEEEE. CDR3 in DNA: TGTGCCAGCAGCGCGGGACTCTACAATGAGCAGTTCTTC. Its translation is CASSAGLYNEQFF. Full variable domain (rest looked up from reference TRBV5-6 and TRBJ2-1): DAGVTQSPTHLIKTRGQQVTLRCSPKSGHDTVSWYQQALGQGPQFIFQYYEEEERQRGNFPDRFSGHQFPNYSSELNVNALLLGDSALYLCASSAGLYNEQFFGPGTRLTVL.

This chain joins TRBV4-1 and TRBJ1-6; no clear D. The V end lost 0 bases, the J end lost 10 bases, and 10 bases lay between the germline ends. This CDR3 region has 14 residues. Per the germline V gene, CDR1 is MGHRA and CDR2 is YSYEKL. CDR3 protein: CASSQERSGSPLHF. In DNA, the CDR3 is TGCGCCAGCAGCCAAGAGAGGTCCGGATCACCCCTCCACTTT.

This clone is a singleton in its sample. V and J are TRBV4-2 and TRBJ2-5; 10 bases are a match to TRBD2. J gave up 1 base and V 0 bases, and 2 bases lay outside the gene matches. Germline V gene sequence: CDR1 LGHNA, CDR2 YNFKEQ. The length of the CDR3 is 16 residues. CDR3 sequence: CASSQEWTSGQETQYF. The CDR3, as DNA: TGTGCCAGCAGCCAAGAATGGACTAGCGGCCAAGAGACCCAGTACTTC.

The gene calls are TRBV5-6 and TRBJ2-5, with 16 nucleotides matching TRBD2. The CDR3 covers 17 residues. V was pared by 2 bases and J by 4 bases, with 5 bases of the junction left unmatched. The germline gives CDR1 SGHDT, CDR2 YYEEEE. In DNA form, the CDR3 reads TGTGCCAGCAGCTTCCCGGGACTAGCGGGGGGGCGAGAGACCCAGTACTTC. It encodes CASSFPGLAGGRETQYF. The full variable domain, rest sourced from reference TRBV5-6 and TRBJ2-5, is DAGVTQSPTHLIKTRGQQVTLRCSPKSGHDTVSWYQQALGQGPQFIFQYYEEEERQRGNFPDRFSGHQFPNYSSELNVNALLLGDSALYLCASSFPGLAGGRETQYFGPGTRLLVL.

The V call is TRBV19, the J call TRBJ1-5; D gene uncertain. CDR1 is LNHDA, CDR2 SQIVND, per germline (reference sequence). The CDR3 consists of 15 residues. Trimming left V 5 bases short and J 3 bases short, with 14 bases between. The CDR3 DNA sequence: TGTGCCAGTAGTCGAGTTATGGGGTACAATCAGCCCCAGCATTTT. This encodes CASSRVMGYNQPQHF.

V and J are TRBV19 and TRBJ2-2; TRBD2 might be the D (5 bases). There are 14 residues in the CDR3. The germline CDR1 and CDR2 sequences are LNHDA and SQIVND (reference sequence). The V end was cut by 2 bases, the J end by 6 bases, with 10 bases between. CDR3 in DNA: TGTGCCAGTAGTATAAGTCTTAGCGCCGGGGAGCTGTTTTTT. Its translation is CASSISLSAGELFF.

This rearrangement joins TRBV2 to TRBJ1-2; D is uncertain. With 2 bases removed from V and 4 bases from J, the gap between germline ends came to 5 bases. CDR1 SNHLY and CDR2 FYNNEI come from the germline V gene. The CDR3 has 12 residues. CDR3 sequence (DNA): TGTGCCAGCAGTGAAAACCGCTATGGCTACACCTTC. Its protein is CASSENRYGYTF.

The DNA for the CDR3 is TGCGCCAGCGGCCCCGCCCTGGGCTTCACAGATACGCAGTATTTT. Amino acid sequence: CASGPALGFTDTQYF. The rearrangement uses TRBV5-1 and TRBJ2-3; D call uncertain. Trimming removed 7 bases at V and 2 bases at J, with 17 bases between. The CDR3 loop spans 15 amino acids. CDR1 and CDR2 from the germline V gene are SGHRS and YFSETQ.

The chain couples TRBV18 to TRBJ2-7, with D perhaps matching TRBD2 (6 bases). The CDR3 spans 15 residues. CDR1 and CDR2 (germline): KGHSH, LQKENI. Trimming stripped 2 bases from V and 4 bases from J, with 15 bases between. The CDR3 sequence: CASSPEPLRGYEQYF. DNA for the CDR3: TGTGCCAGCTCACCAGAGCCCCTCCGGGGGTACGAGCAGTACTTC.

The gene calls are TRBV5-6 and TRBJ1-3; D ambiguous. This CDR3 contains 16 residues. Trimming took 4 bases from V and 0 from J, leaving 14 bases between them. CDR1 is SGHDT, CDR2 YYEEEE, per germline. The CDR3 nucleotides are TGTGCCAGCAGCAGACCGACACCGGCCTCTGGAAACACCATATATTTT. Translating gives CASSRPTPASGNTIYF. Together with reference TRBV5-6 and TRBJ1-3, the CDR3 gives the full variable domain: DAGVTQSPTHLIKTRGQQVTLRCSPKSGHDTVSWYQQALGQGPQFIFQYYEEEERQRGNFPDRFSGHQFPNYSSELNVNALLLGDSALYLCASSRPTPASGNTIYFGEGSWLTVV.

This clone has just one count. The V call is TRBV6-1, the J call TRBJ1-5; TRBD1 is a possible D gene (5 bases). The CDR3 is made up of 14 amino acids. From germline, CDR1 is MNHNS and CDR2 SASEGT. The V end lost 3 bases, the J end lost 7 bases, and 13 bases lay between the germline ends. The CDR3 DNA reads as TGTGCCAGCAGTGAGACAGAGGATGTCCAGCCCCAGCATTTT. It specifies CASSETEDVQPQHF.

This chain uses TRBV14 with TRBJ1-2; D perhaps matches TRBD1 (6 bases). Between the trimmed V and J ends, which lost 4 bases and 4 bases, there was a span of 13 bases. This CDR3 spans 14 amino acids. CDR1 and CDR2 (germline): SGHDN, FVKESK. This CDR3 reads CASSLLGQPYGYTF. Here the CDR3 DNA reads TGTGCCAGCAGCCTACTAGGACAGCCCTATGGCTACACCTTC.

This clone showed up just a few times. The CDR3 loop reads CASSEEVTAYGYTF. The CDR3 nucleotides read TGTGCCAGCAGTGAAGAGGTTACGGCCTATGGCTACACCTTC. The chain recombines TRBV6-1 with TRBJ1-2, with D uncertain. Germline V lookup: CDR1 MNHNS, CDR2 SASEGT. CDR3 length equals 14 residues. V was trimmed by 1 base and J by 4 bases, leaving 10 bases between them.

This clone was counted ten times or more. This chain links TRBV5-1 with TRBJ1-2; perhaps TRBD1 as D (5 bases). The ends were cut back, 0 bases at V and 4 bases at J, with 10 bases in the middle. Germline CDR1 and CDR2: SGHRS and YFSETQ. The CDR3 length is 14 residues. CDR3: CASSLGGDGYGYTF. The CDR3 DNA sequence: TGCGCCAGCAGCTTGGGTGGGGACGGCTATGGCTACACCTTC.

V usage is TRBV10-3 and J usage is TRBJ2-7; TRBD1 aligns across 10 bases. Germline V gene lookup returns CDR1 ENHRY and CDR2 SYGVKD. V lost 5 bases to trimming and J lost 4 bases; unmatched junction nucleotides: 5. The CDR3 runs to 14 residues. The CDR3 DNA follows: TGTGCCATCAGTTCCGGGACAGGGGTTTACGAGCAGTACTTC. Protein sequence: CAISSGTGVYEQYF.

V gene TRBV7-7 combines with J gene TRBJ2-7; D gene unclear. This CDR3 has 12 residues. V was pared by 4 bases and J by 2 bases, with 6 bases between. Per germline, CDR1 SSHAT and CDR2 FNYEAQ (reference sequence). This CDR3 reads CASSSGTYEQYV. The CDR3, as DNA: TGTGCCAGCAGCTCTGGGACCTACGAGCAGTACGTC.

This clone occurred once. The chain's CDR3 is CASSYSNSPEKLFF. In nucleotides, the CDR3 is TGTGCCAGCAGTTACTCGAATAGTCCCGAAAAACTGTTTTTT. This sequence joins TRBV6-5 and TRBJ1-4, with D hard to call. The CDR3 spans 14 residues. Trimming removed 0 bases at V and 8 bases at J, with 10 bases between. In germline, CDR1 is MNHEY, CDR2 SVGAGI.

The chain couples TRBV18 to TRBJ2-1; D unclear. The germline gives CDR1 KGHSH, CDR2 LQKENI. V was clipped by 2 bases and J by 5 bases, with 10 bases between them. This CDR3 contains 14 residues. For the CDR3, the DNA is TGTGCCAGCTCACCAGACCAAATAAACAATGAGCAGTTCTTC. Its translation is CASSPDQINNEQFF.

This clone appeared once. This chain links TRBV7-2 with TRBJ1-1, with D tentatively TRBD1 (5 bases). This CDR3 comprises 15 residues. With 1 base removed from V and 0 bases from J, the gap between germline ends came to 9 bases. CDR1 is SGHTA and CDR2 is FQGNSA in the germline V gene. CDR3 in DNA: TGTGCCAGCAGCTTAGGGGGCCACATGAACACTGAAGCTTTCTTT. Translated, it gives CASSLGGHMNTEAFF.

The CDR3 DNA sequence: TGCGCCAGCAGCACAGGACTAGCGGGGGCCCTAACAGATACGCAGTATTTT. Protein: CASSTGLAGALTDTQYF. The chain has TRBV5-1 and TRBJ2-3, with 13 nucleotides matching TRBD2. After removal of 4 bases from V and 3 bases from J, the junction contained 8 bases not matched to a gene. In germline, CDR1 is SGHRS, CDR2 YFSETQ. The CDR3 runs to 17 residues.

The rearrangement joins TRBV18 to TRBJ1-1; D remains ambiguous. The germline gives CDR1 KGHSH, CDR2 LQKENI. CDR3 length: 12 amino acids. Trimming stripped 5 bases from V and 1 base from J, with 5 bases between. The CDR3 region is CASSSKNTEAFF. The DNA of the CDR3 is TGTGCCAGCTCATCGAAGAACACTGAAGCTTTCTTT.

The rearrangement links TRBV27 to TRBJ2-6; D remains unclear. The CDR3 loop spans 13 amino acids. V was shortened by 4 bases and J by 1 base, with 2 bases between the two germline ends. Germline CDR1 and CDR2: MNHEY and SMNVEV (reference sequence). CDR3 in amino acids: CASSSSGANVLTF. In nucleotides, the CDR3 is TGTGCCAGCAGTTCTTCTGGGGCCAACGTCCTGACTTTC.

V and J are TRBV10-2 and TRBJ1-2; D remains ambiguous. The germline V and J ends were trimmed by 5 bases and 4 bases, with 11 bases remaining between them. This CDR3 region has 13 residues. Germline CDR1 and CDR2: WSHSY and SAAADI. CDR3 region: CASSPGRVYGYTF. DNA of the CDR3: TGCGCCAGCAGTCCCGGGAGAGTCTATGGCTACACCTTC.

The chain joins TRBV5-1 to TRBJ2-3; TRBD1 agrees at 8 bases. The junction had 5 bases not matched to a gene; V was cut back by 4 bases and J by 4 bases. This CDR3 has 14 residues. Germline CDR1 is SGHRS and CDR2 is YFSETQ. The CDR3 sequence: CASSKDRAADTQYF. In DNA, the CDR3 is TGCGCCAGCAGCAAGGACAGGGCAGCAGATACGCAGTATTTT.

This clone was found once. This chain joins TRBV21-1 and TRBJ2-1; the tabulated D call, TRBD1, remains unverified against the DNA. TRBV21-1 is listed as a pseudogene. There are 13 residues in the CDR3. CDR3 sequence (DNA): TGTGCCAGCAGCAAGGGACAGGTGGGCGAGCAGTTCTTC. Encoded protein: CASSKGQVGEQFF.

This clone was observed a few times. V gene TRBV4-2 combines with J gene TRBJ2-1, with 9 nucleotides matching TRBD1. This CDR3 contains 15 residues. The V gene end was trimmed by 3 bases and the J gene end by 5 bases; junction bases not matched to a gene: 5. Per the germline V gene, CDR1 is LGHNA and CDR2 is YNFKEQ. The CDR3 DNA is TGTGCCAGCAGCCACGGACAGGGGTACGACAATGAGCAGTTCTTC. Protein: CASSHGQGYDNEQFF.